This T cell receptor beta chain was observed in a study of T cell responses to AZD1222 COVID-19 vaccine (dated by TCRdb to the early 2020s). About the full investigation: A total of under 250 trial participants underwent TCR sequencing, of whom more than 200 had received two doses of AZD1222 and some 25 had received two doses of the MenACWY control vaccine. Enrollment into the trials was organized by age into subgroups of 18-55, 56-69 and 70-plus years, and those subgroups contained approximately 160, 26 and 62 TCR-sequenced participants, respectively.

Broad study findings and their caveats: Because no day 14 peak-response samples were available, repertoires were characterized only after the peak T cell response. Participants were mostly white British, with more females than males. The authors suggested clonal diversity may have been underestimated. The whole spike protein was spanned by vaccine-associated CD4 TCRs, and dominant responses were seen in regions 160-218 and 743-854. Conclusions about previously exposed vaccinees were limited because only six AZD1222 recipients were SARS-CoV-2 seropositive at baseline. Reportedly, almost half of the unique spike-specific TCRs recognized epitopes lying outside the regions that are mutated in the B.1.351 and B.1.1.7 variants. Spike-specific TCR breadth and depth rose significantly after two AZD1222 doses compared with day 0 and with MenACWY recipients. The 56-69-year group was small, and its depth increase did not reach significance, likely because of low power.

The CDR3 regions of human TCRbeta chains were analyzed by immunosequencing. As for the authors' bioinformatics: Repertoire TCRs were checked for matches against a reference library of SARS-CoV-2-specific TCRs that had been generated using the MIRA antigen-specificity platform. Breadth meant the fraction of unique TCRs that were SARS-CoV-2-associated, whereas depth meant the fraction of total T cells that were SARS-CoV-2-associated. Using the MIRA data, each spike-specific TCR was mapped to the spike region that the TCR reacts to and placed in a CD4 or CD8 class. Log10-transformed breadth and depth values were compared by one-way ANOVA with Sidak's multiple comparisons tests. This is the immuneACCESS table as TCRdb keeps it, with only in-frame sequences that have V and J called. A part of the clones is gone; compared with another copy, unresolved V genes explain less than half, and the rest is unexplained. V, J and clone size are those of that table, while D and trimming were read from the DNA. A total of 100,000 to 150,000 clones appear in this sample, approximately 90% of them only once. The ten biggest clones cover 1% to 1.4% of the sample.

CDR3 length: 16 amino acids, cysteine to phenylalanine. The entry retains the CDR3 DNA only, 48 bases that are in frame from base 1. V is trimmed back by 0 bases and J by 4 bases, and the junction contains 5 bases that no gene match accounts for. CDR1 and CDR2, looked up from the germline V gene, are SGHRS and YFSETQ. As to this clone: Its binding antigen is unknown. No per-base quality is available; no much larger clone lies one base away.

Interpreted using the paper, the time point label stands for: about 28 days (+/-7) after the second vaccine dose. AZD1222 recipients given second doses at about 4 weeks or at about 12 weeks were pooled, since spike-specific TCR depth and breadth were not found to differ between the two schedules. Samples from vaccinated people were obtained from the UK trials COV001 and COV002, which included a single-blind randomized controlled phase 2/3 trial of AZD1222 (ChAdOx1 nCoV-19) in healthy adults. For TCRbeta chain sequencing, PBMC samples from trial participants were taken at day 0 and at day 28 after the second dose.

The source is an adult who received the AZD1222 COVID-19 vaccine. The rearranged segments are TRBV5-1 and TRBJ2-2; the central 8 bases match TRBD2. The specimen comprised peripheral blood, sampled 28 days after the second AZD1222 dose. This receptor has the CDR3 CASSLGAGAGTGELFF. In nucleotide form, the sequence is TGCGCCAGCAGCTTGGGAGCGGGAGCGGGCACCGGGGAGCTGTTTTTT.